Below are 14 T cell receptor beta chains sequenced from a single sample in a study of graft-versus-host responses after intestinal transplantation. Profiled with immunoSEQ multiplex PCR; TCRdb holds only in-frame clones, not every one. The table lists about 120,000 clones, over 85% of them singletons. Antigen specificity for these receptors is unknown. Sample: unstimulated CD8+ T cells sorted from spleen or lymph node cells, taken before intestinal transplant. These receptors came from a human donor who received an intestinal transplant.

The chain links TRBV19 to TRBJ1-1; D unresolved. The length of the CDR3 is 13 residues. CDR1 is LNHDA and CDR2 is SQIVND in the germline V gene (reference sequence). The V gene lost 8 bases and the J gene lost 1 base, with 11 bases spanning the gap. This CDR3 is CASRVQENTEAFF. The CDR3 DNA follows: TGTGCCAGTCGGGTGCAAGAGAACACTGAAGCTTTCTTT.

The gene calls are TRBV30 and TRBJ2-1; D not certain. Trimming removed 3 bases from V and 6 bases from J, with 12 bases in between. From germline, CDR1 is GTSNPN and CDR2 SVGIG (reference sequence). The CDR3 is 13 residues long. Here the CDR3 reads CAWSDTFSNEQFF. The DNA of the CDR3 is TGTGCCTGGAGCGATACCTTTTCCAATGAGCAGTTCTTC.

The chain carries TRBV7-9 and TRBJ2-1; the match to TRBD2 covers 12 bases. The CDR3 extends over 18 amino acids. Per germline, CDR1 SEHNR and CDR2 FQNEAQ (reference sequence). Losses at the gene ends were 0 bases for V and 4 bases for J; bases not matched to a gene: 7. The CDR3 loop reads CASSLAGLAGGNYNEQFF. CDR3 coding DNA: TGTGCCAGCAGCTTAGCCGGCCTAGCGGGAGGGAATTACAATGAGCAGTTCTTC.

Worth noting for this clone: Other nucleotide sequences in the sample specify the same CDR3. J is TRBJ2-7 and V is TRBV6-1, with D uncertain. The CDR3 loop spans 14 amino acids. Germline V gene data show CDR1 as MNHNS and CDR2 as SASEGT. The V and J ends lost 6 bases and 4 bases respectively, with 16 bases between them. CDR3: CASSRGELIYEQYF. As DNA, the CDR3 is TGTGCCAGCAGCCGAGGAGAGTTAATTTACGAGCAGTACTTC.

The CDR3: CASSQTGVEQYF. CDR3 DNA: TGTGCCAGCAGCCAGACCGGGGTCGAGCAGTACTTC. The rearrangement links TRBV14 to TRBJ2-7, with a weak D call TRBD2 (5 bases). This CDR3 contains 12 residues. Germline V gene lookup returns CDR1 SGHDN and CDR2 FVKESK. Trimming pared 3 bases from V and 6 bases from J, leaving 9 bases between.

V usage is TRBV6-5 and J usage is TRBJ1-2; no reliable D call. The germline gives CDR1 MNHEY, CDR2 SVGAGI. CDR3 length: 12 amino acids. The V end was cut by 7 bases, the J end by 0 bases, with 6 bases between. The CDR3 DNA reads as TGTGCCAGCAAGGCACCTAACTATGGCTACACCTTC. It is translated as CASKAPNYGYTF.

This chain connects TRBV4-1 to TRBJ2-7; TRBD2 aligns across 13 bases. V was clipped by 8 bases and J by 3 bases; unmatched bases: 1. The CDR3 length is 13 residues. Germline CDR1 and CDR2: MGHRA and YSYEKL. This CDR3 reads CASGTSGNYEQYF. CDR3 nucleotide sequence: TGCGCCAGCGGGACTAGCGGGAACTACGAGCAGTACTTC.

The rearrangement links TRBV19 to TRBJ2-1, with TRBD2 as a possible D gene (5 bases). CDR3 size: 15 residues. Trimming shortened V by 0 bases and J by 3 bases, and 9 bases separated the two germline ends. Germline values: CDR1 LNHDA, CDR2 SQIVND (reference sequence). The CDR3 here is CASSIDEGFYNEQFF. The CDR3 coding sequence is TGTGCCAGTAGTATAGACGAGGGTTTCTACAATGAGCAGTTCTTC.

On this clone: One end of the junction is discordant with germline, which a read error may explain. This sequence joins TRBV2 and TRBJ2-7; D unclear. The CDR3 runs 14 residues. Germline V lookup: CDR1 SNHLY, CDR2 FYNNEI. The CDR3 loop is CASVVDGSSFEQYF. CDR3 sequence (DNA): TGTGCCAGCGTGGTTGACGGGTCCTCCTTCGAGCAGTACTTC.

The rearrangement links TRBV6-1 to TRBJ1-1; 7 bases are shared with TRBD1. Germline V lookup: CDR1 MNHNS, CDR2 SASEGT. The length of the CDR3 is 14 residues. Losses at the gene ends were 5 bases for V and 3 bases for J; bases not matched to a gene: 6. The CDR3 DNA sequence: TGTGCCAGCAGTTCTTCCGGGACAGACACTGAAGCTTTCTTT. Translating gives CASSSSGTDTEAFF.

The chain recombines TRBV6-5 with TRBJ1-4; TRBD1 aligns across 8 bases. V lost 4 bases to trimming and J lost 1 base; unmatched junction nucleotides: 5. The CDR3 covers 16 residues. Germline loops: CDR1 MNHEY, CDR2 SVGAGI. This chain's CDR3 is CASSSTGGGTNEKLFF. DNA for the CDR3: TGTGCCAGCAGTTCAACAGGGGGTGGAACTAATGAAAAACTGTTTTTT.

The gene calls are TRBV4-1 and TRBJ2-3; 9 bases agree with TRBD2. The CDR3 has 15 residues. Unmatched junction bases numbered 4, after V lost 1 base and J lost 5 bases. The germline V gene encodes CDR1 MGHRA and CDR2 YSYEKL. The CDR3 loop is CASSQVAGDGDTQYF. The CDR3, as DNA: TGCGCCAGCAGCCAAGTAGCGGGAGATGGAGATACGCAGTATTTT.

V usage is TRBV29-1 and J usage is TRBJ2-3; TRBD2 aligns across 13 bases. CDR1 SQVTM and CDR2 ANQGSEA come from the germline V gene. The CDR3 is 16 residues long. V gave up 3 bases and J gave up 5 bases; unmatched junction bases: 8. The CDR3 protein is CSVEGTSGRAGDTQYF. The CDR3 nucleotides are TGCAGCGTTGAGGGTACTAGCGGGAGGGCGGGAGATACGCAGTATTTT.

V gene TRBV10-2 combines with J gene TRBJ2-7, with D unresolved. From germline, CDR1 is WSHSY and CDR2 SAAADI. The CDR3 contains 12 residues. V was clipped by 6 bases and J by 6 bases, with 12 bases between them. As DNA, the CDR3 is TGCGCCAGCAGGATGGGGTCGGGCGAGCAGTACTTC. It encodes CASRMGSGEQYF.